This T cell receptor beta chain came from a study of cytomegalovirus exposure and HLA in healthy donors. Regarding the study as a whole: Links to common viral pathogens appeared, in a later analysis, for several of the most significant clusters. The listing of 150 or so TCR beta chains classed them as cytomegalovirus-associated. It was reported that the classifier diagnosed cytomegalovirus status with high specificity and sensitivity in both the original and validation cohorts.

A multiplex PCR was run with 60 Vbeta primers and 13 Jbeta primers. The assay was immunoSEQ multiplex PCR, and TCRdb's table has in-frame clones only and misses some. This sample has about 140,000 clones, with 75% to 80% found just once. In regard to this clone: Antigen: not known.

This CDR3 region has 13 residues. The ends were cut back, 1 base at V and 5 bases at J, with 11 bases in the middle. Germline CDR1 and CDR2: GTSNPN and SVGIG (reference sequence). The source is a woman in her late teens or twenties in good health and CMV-seropositive. The rearrangement joins TRBV30 to TRBJ1-1; D perhaps matches TRBD1 (5 bases). The sample taken for sequencing was PBMCs. The CDR3 coding sequence is TGTGCCTGGAGTGGAATAGGGGTAACTGAAGCTTTCTTT. Translated: CAWSGIGVTEAFF.